The 10 T cell receptor beta chains reported below all come from one sample, sequenced in a study of CXCR3-negative and CXCR3-positive naive CD8 T cells. Study-wide results and limits: TRB CDR3s of CXCR3-positive naive cells were more hydrophobic than those of CXCR3-negative naive cells.

The authors prepared UMI-labeled TRB cDNA libraries by 5' RACE. After re-calling the 5' RACE reads, TCRdb lists one entry per CDR3 protein, DNA absent. The sample totals about 150,000 distinct CDR3 sequences; its top ten clones hold approximately 0.46%. These receptors have no known antigen. The sample comprised naive CXCR3+ CD8+ T cells from blood. Noted subset: CD45RO-CCR7+CD27+CD95- naive CD8+ T cells expressing CXCR3 (TNR3+). Source of these receptors: a human donor in good health. Some clones in this sample may be carry-over from other donors' samples.

V usage is TRBV29-1 and J usage is TRBJ2-1; the TCRdb D gene call, TRBD1, has no DNA to confirm it. CDR3 length: 16 residues. Germline V CDR1 and CDR2: SQVTM, ANQGSEA. The CDR3 protein is CSAGQGTLSSYNEQFF.

The chain uses TRBV27 and TRBJ1-6. The CDR3 totals 14 residues. Germline V gene sequence: CDR1 MNHEY, CDR2 SMNVEV (reference sequence). The CDR3: CASRADLGGSPLHF.

J is TRBJ2-3 and V is TRBV19; TCRdb's D call, TRBD2, is unchecked because there is no DNA. The V gene's germline CDR1 is LNHDA and CDR2 SQIVND (reference sequence). The CDR3 loop spans 15 amino acids. The CDR3 sequence: CASSPVSGGTDTQYF.

The chain combines TRBV27 with TRBJ2-7; lacking DNA, the TRBD1 call made by TCRdb goes unchecked. The CDR3 sequence is 14 residues long. Germline CDR1 is MNHEY and CDR2 is SMNVEV (reference sequence). The CDR3 sequence is CASSSKGQDYEQYF.

The V and J genes are TRBV29-1 and TRBJ2-3; lacking DNA, the TRBD2 call made by TCRdb goes unchecked. Looked up from germline, CDR1 is SQVTM and CDR2 is ANQGSEA. The CDR3 is made up of 15 amino acids. CDR3: CSATGLAGPGDTQYF.

This sequence joins TRBV4-3 and TRBJ1-1. The CDR3 sequence is 15 residues long. Germline loops: CDR1 LGHNA, CDR2 YSLEER. The CDR3 is CASSQGNGDAIQAFF.

The chain recombines TRBV20-1 with TRBJ1-1; lacking DNA, the TRBD1 call made by TCRdb goes unchecked. The germline V gene encodes CDR1 DFQATT and CDR2 SNEGSKA (reference sequence). The CDR3 spans 14 residues. This CDR3 reads CSARPSDRVTEAFF.

This chain connects TRBV29-1 to TRBJ2-1; the TCRdb D gene call, TRBD1, has no DNA to confirm it. The germline V gene has CDR1 SQVTM and CDR2 ANQGSEA. This CDR3 has 15 residues. The CDR3: CSVESSGTGYNEQFF.

CDR3 loop: CASSKAAGTSYEQYF. The genes are TRBV21-1 and TRBJ2-7. TRBV21-1 is termed a pseudogene. The CDR3 covers 15 residues.

The chain combines TRBV20-1 with TRBJ1-1; the D call from TCRdb, TRBD1, cannot be confirmed without DNA. Germline V gene sequence: CDR1 DFQATT, CDR2 SNEGSKA (reference sequence). This CDR3 is 15 amino acids long. The CDR3: CSARGLGGGITEAFF.